The rows below give T cell receptor beta chains drawn from one sample of a study of blood T cell repertoires in COVID-19. Data came from immunoSEQ multiplex PCR; TCRdb stores just in-frame clones and leaves some out. The table includes roughly 24,000 clones, 82% detected once. Specimen: peripheral blood. These receptors all come from a human donor in a cohort sampled during active COVID-19. CDR3s include the opening cysteine and the closing phenylalanine or tryptophan. D genes are given only for firm matches. For some rows the clone size is stated as once, few or many, or as a class when expanded; others skip it.

CDR3nt,CDR3aa,d_gene,j_gene,abundance,v_gene
TGTGCCAGCAGCCCTAGCGGGAGCTCCTACGAGCAGTACTTC,CASSPSGSSYEQYF,TRBD2,TRBJ2-7,.,TRBV11-2
TGTGCCAGCAGTTTAGGGCAGGACTACTATGAGCAGTACTTC,CASSLGQDYYEQYF,.,TRBJ2-7,.,TRBV27
TGTGCCAGCAGTCCCACGAGGGGGCGTGAAAAACTGTTTTTT,CASSPTRGREKLFF,TRBD1,TRBJ1-4,.,TRBV27
TGTGCCAGCAGTGAACAGTACAATGAGCAGTTCTTC,CASSEQYNEQFF,.,TRBJ2-1,few,TRBV25-1
TGCGCCAGCAGCCAAGATCCCCAGCGGGGGGCCAACGTCCTGACTTTC,CASSQDPQRGANVLTF,.,TRBJ2-6,.,TRBV4-3
TGTGCCAGCAGTTACACTAGCGGGGAAGGAGAAGAGACCCAGTACTTC,CASSYTSGEGEETQYF,TRBD2,TRBJ2-5,once,TRBV6-5
TGTGCCAGCAGTTACCTAGGTGGCGGGGCCACCTACGAGCAGTACTTC,CASSYLGGGATYEQYF,.,TRBJ2-7,.,TRBV6-2/TRBV6-3
TGCGCCAGCAGCCATGTCGGACAGGGGTCATACGAGCAGTACTTC,CASSHVGQGSYEQYF,TRBD1,TRBJ2-7,.,TRBV4-1
TGTGCCAGTACGGAACAGGGAAAATACGAGCAGTACTTC,CASTEQGKYEQYF,.,TRBJ2-7,.,TRBV19
TGTGCCAGCAGCTTGGGATTAGCGGGGTCTAGCACAGATACGCAGTATTTT,CASSLGLAGSSTDTQYF,TRBD2,TRBJ2-3,.,TRBV7-6
TGTGCCAGCAGCGAAACATCGAACACTGAAGCTTTCTTT,CASSETSNTEAFF,.,TRBJ1-1,.,TRBV7-3
TGTGCCAGCAGCATCCGAGGAATTAATCAGCCCCAGCATTTT,CASSIRGINQPQHF,.,TRBJ1-5,.,TRBV13
TGTGCCAGCAGTTCCCAAACAGGGGGCGGTGAAAAACTGTTTTTT,CASSSQTGGGEKLFF,TRBD1,TRBJ1-4,once,TRBV6-6
TGTGCCAGTAGTTCATCACAGGGGGCAGGAGAGACCCAGTACTTC,CASSSSQGAGETQYF,TRBD1,TRBJ2-5,.,TRBV19
TGTGCCAGCAGTTACCTCCGGACAGGGAGGCCCACTGAAGCTTTCTTT,CASSYLRTGRPTEAFF,TRBD1,TRBJ1-1,.,TRBV6-5
TGCGCCAGCAGCCAGTCCGGGACAGGGTACACAGATACGCAGTATTTT,CASSQSGTGYTDTQYF,TRBD1,TRBJ2-3,.,TRBV4-1
TGTGCCAGCAGCTTGAACCGAGAGAACACCGGGGAGCTGTTTTTT,CASSLNRENTGELFF,.,TRBJ2-2,.,TRBV11-3
TGTGCCAGCAGCTTACTTAGCGGGGGTTCCTACGAGCAGTACTTC,CASSLLSGGSYEQYF,TRBD2,TRBJ2-7,.,TRBV7-6
TGTGCCAGCAGTTTGTCCGGAGGGGTGGATGAGCAGTTCTTC,CASSLSGGVDEQFF,.,TRBJ2-1,few,TRBV27
TGTGCCAGCAGCAGACAGGGGAGCTATGGCTACACCTTC,CASSRQGSYGYTF,TRBD1,TRBJ1-2,few,TRBV5-6
TGTGCCAGCAGCTTGGAGGGGACAGGGGCCGGGGAGCTGTTTTTT,CASSLEGTGAGELFF,TRBD1,TRBJ2-2,.,TRBV5-8
TGTGCCAGCTCCCCCGGGACTCAGAGCTCCTACGAGCAGTACTTC,CASSPGTQSSYEQYF,.,TRBJ2-7,.,TRBV18
TGTGCCAGCAGCCAAGGGGGCCAAAGCAGTTACGAGCAGTACTTC,CASSQGGQSSYEQYF,.,TRBJ2-7,.,TRBV3-1/TRBV3-2
TGCGCCAGCAGCCAAGATTACCTAGCGATAGGGGACGAGCAGTACTTC,CASSQDYLAIGDEQYF,.,TRBJ2-7,.,TRBV4-3
TGTGCCAGCAGTGACAGCGGGGAGGGCTACGAGCAGTACTTC,CASSDSGEGYEQYF,TRBD2,TRBJ2-7,once,TRBV6-1
TGTGCCAGCAGCTTGGCCGGGACAGGGGTGTCAGAGACCCAGTACTTC,CASSLAGTGVSETQYF,TRBD1,TRBJ2-5,.,TRBV5-4
TGTGCCAGCAGCGTAGGTCCATCACAAGAGACCCAGTACTTC,CASSVGPSQETQYF,.,TRBJ2-5,.,TRBV9
TGTGCCAGCAGCTTAGTACGAGGGTACAATGAGCAGTTCTTC,CASSLVRGYNEQFF,.,TRBJ2-1,.,TRBV7-9
TGTGCCAGTAGCTTGGGACTAGCACAAGAGACCCAGTACTTC,CASSLGLAQETQYF,TRBD2,TRBJ2-5,.,TRBV19